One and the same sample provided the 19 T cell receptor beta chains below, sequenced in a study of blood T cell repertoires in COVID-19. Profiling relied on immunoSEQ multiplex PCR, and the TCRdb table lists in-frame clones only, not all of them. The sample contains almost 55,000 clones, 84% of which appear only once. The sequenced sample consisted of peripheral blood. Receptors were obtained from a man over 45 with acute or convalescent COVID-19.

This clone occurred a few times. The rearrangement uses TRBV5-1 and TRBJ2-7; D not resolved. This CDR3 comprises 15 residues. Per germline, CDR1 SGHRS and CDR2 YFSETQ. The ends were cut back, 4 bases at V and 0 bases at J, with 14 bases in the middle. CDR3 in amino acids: CASSQLSSSSYEQYF. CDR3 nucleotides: TGCGCCAGCAGCCAACTATCCTCCAGCTCCTACGAGCAGTACTTC.

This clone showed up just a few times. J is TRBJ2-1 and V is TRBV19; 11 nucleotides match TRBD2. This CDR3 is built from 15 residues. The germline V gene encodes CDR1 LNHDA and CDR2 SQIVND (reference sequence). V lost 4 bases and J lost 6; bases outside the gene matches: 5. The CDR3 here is CASSTPGLAVNEQFF. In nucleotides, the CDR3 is TGTGCCAGTAGTACCCCGGGACTAGCGGTCAATGAGCAGTTCTTC. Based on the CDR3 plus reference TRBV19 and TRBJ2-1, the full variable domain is DGGITQSPKYLFRKEGQNVTLSCEQNLNHDAMYWYRQDPGQGLRLIYYSQIVNDFQKGDIAEGYSVSREKKESFPLTVTSAQKNPTAFYLCASSTPGLAVNEQFFGPGTRLTVL.

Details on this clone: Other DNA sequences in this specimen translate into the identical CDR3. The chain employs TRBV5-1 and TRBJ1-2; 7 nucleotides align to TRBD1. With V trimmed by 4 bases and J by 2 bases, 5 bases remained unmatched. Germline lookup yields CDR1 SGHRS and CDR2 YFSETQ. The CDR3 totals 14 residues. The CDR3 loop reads CASSPGQANYGYTF. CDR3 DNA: TGCGCCAGCAGCCCTGGACAGGCGAACTATGGCTACACCTTC. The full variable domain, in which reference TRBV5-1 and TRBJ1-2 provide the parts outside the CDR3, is KAGVTQTPRYLIKTRGQQVTLSCSPISGHRSVSWYQQTPGQGLQFLFEYFSETQRNKGNFPGRFSGRQFSNSRSEMNVSTLELGDSALYLCASSPGQANYGYTFGSGTRLTVV.

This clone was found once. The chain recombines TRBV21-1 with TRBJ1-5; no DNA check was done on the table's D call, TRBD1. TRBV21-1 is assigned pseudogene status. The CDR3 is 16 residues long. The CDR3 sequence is CASSKEQDNRNQPQHF. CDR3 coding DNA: TGTGCCAGCAGCAAAGAACAGGATAACCGCAATCAGCCCCAGCATTTT.

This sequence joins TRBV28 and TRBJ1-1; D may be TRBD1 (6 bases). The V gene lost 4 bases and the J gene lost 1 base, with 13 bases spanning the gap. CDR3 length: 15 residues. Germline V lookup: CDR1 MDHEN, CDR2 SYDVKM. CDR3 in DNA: TGTGCCAGCAGTTACCGGGACAAGGAGAACACTGAAGCTTTCTTT. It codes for CASSYRDKENTEAFF.

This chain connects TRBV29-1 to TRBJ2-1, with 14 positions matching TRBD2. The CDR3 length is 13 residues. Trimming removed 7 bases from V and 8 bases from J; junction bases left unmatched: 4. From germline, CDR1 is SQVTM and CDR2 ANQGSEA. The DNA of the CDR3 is TGCAGCGCCGGGACTAGCGGGAGCCATGAGCAGTTCTTC. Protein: CSAGTSGSHEQFF.

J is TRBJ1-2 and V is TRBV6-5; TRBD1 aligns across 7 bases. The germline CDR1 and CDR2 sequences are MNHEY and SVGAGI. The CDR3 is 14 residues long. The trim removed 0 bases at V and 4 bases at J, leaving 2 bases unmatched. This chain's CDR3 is CASSYSNRGYGYTF. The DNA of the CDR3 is TGTGCCAGCAGTTACTCGAACAGGGGCTATGGCTACACCTTC.

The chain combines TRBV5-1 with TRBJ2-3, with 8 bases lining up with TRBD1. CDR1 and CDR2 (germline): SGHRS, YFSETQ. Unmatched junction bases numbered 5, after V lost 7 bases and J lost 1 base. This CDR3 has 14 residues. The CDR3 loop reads CASGSGQGTDTQYF. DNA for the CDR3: TGCGCCAGCGGCTCGGGACAGGGCACAGATACGCAGTATTTT.

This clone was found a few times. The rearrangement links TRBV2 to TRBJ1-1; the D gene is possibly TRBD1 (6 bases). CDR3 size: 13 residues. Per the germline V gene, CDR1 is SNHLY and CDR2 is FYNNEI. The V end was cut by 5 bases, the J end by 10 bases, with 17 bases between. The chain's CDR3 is CASSLGQLRGAFF. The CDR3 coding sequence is TGTGCCAGCAGTTTGGGACAATTGAGGGGAGCTTTCTTT.

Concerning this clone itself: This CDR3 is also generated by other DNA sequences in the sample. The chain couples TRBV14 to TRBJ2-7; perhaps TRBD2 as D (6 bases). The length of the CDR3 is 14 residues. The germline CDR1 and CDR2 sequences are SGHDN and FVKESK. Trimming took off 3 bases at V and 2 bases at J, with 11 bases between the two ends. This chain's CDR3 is CASSHPGVTYEQYF. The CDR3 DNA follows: TGTGCCAGCAGCCACCCGGGGGTAACCTACGAGCAGTACTTC.

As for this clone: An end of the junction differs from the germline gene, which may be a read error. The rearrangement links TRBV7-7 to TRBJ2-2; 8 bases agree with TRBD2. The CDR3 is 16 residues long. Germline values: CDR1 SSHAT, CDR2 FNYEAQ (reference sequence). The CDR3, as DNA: TGTGCTAGCAGCTTAACCATAGCGGGAAGCACCGGGGAGCTGTTTTTT. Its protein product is CASSLTIAGSTGELFF.

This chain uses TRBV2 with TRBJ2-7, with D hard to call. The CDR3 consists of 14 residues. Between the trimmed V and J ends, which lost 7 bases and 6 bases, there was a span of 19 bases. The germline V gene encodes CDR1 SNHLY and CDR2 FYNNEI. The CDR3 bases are TGTGCCAGCATGTCGCGCGGATCCCGCGGCGAGCAGTACTTC. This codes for CASMSRGSRGEQYF.

The CDR3 bases are TGTGCCAGCAGCTCGGACAGGGCCTTGCAGCCCCAGCATTTT. Amino acids: CASSSDRALQPQHF. The rearrangement uses TRBV6-5 and TRBJ1-5, with 8 nucleotides matching TRBD1. CDR3 size: 14 residues. Germline CDR1 is MNHEY and CDR2 is SVGAGI. The V segment lost 6 bases and the J segment 7 bases; nucleotides outside the gene matches: 8.

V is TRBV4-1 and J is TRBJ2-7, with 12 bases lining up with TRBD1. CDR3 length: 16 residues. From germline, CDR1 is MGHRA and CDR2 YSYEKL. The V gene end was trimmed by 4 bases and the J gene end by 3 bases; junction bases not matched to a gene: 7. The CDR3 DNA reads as TGCGCCAGCAGCCCGGGTGGGACAGGGGGCTACTACGAGCAGTACTTC. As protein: CASSPGGTGGYYEQYF.

In nucleotides, the CDR3 is TGCGCCAGCAGCTGGGGACAGCCCTCCTACGAGCAGTACTTC. It encodes CASSWGQPSYEQYF. This sequence joins TRBV5-1 and TRBJ2-7; TRBD1 agrees at 7 bases. The CDR3 has 14 amino acids. The ends lost 3 bases at V and 0 bases at J; junction bases unmatched: 3. Germline CDR1 is SGHRS and CDR2 is YFSETQ.

The CDR3 spells CASSVGLARETQYF. The CDR3 DNA sequence: TGTGCCAGCAGCGTCGGACTAGCGCGAGAGACCCAGTACTTC. This sequence joins TRBV5-8 and TRBJ2-5; 9 nucleotides match TRBD2. CDR1 and CDR2 (germline): SGHTS, YDEGEE. This CDR3 spans 14 amino acids. V was clipped by 4 bases and J by 4 bases; unmatched bases: 5.

CDR3: CASSLAASGTYEQYF. The CDR3 region has the DNA TGTGCCAGCAGCTTAGCGGCTAGCGGGACCTACGAGCAGTACTTC. The V gene is TRBV11-2, the J gene TRBJ2-7; 9 bases agree with TRBD2. V was clipped by 1 base and J by 2 bases; unmatched bases: 3. Germline CDR1 and CDR2: SGHAT and FQNNGV. This CDR3 comprises 15 residues.

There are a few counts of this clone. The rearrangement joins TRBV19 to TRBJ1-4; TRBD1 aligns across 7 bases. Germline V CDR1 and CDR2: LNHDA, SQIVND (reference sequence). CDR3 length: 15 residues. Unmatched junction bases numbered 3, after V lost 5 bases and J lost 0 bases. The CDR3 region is CASSPGTATNEKLFF. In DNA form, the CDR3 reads TGTGCCAGTAGTCCGGGGACAGCAACTAATGAAAAACTGTTTTTT.

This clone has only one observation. CDR3 amino acids: CASSIALNQPQHF. CDR3 in DNA: TGTGCCAGTAGTATAGCTTTAAATCAGCCCCAGCATTTT. The rearrangement uses TRBV19 and TRBJ1-5, with D uncertain. There are 13 residues in the CDR3. The germline CDR1 and CDR2 sequences are LNHDA and SQIVND (reference sequence). Deletions cut 1 base from V and 4 bases from J, with 5 bases between. The whole variable domain, filled in from reference TRBV19 and TRBJ1-5, reads DGGITQSPKYLFRKEGQNVTLSCEQNLNHDAMYWYRQDPGQGLRLIYYSQIVNDFQKGDIAEGYSVSREKKESFPLTVTSAQKNPTAFYLCASSIALNQPQHFGDGTRLSIL.